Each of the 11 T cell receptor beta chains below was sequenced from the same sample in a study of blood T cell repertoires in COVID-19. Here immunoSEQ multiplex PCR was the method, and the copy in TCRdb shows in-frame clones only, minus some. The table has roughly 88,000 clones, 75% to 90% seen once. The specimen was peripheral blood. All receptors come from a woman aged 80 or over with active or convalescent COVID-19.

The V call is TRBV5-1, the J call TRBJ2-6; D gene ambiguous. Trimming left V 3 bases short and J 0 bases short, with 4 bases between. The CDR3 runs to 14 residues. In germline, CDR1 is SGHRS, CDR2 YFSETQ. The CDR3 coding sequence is TGCGCCAGCAGCTCTAACTCTGGGGCCAACGTCCTGACTTTC. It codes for CASSSNSGANVLTF.

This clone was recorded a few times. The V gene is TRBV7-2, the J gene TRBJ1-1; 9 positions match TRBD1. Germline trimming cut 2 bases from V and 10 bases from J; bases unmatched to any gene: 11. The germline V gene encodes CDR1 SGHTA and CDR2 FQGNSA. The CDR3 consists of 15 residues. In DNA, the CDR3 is TGTGCCAGCAGCTTATTAAGTTTAGGGGGACAGGGAGCTTTCTTT. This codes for CASSLLSLGGQGAFF.

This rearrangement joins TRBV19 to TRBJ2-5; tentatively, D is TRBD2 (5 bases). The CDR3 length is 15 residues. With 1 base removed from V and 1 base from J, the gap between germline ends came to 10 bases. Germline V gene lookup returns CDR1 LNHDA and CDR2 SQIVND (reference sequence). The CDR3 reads CASSIGEFGQETQYF. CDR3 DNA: TGTGCCAGTAGTATAGGGGAGTTCGGCCAAGAGACCCAGTACTTC.

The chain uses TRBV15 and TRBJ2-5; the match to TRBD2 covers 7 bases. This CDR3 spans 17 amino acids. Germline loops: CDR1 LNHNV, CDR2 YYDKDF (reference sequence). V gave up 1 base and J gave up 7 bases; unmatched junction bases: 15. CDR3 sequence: CATSRVPGLPPRVTQYF. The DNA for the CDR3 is TGTGCCACCAGCAGAGTCCCGGGACTACCGCCGAGAGTGACCCAGTACTTC.

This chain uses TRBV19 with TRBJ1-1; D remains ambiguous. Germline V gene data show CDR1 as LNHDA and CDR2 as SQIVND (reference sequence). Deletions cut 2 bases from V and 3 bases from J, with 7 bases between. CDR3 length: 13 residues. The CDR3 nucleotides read TGTGCCAGTAGTATACGTGGGCACACTGAAGCTTTCTTT. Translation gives CASSIRGHTEAFF.

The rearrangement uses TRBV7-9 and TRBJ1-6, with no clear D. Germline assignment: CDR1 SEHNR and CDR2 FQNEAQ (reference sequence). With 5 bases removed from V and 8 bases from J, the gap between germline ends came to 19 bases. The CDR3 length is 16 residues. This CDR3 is CASSTMGRGRDSPLHF. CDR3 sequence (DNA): TGTGCCAGCAGCACTATGGGGAGAGGGCGAGATTCACCCCTCCACTTT. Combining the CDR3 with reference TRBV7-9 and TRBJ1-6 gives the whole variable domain DTGVSQNPRHKITKRGQNVTFRCDPISEHNRLYWYRQTLGQGPEFLTYFQNEAQLEKSRLLSDRFSAERPKGSFSTLEIQRTEQGDSAMYLCASSTMGRGRDSPLHFGNGTRLTVT.

As DNA, the CDR3 is TGTGCCATCAGTGAGCCGGGACAGGGGATAGGGGTGTCGCGCCGAGCTTTCTTT. Protein sequence: CAISEPGQGIGVSRRAFF. This rearrangement joins TRBV10-3 to TRBJ1-1; 10 positions agree with TRBD1. Germline CDR1 ENHRY, CDR2 SYGVKD. CDR3 size: 18 residues. Losses at the gene ends were 2 bases for V and 10 bases for J; bases not matched to a gene: 19.

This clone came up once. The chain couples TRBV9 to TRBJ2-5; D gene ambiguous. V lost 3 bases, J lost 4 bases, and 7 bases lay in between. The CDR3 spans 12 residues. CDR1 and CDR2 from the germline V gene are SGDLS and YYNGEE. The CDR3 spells CASSERGETQYF. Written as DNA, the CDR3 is TGTGCCAGCAGCGAGAGAGGAGAGACCCAGTACTTC.

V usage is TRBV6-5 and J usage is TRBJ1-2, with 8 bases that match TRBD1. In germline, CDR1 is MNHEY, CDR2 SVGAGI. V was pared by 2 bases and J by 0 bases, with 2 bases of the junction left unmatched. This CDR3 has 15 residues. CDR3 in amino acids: CASSYLTGANYGYTF. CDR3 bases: TGTGCCAGCAGTTACCTGACAGGGGCTAACTATGGCTACACCTTC.

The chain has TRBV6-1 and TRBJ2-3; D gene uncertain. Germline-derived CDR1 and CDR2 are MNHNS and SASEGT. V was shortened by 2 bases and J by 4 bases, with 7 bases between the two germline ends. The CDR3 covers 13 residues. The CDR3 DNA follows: TGTGCCAGCAGTGAAACGCGTGCAGATACGCAGTATTTT. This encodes CASSETRADTQYF.

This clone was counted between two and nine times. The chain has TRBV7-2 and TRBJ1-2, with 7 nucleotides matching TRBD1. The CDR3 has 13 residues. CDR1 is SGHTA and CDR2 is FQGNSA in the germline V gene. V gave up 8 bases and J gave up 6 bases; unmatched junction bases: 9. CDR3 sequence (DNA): TGTGCCAGCGCCACAGGGGCCGCTGATGGCTACACCTTC. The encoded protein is CASATGAADGYTF. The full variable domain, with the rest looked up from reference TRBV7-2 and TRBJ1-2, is GAGVSQSPSNKVTEKGKDVELRCDPISGHTALYWYRQSLGQGLEFLIYFQGNSAPDKSGLPSDRFSAERTGGSVSTLTIQRTQQEDSAVYLCASATGAADGYTFGSGTRLTVV.